This is a list of T cell receptor beta chains from one sample in a study of spatial heterogeneity in lung cancer. MiXCR, applied by TCRdb to the 5' RACE reads, yields one record per CDR3 protein. The table lists under 50,000 distinct CDR3 sequences, around 5% of them singletons. The starting material was PBMCs, obtained at surgery. The receptors were gathered from a female donor with early-stage non-small cell lung cancer. Both conserved end residues are part of each CDR3. D genes are given only for firm matches. Some rows have no size entry. The others give once, few or many, or a class for an expanded clone.

D: TRBD2
V: TRBV28
size: many
length: 14
J: TRBJ2-5
CDR3: CASSLAGGKETQYF
DNA: TGTGCCAGCAGTTTAGCGGGGGGAAAGGAGACCCAGTACTTC

D: .
V: TRBV12-3/TRBV12-4
size: many
length: 13
J: TRBJ1-5
CDR3: CASSDQARQPQHF
DNA: TGTGCCAGCAGTGACCAGGCAAGGCAGCCCCAGCATTTT

D: TRBD1
V: TRBV6-5
size: few
length: 14
J: TRBJ1-1
CDR3: CASSPPGGGTEAFF
DNA: TGTGCCAGCAGTCCCCCAGGGGGCGGCACTGAAGCTTTCTTT

D: .
V: TRBV7-8
size: many
length: 17
J: TRBJ1-1
CDR3: CASSLVRGPNPGTEAFF
DNA: TGTGCCAGCAGCTTAGTCAGGGGCCCTAATCCGGGCACTGAAGCTTTCTTT

D: TRBD1
V: TRBV29-1
size: few
length: 18
J: TRBJ1-1
CDR3: CSVVTSYGKGQGTTQAFF
DNA: TGCAGCGTTGTGACGTCTTATGGTAAGGGACAGGGGACCACGCAAGCTTTCTTT

D: .
V: TRBV20-1
size: .
length: 11
J: TRBJ1-4
CDR3: CSASYGEKLFF
DNA: TGCAGTGCTAGTTACGGGGAAAAACTGTTTTTT

D: TRBD2
V: TRBV6-6
size: .
length: 15
J: TRBJ2-7
CDR3: CASSSGGGLLGKQYF
DNA: TGTGCCAGCAGTAGCGGCGGGGGACTGCTTGGGAAGCAGTACTTC

D: TRBD1
V: TRBV12-3/TRBV12-4
size: many
length: 16
J: TRBJ2-7
CDR3: CASSLVRGQGFYEQYF
DNA: TGTGCCAGCAGTTTAGTCCGGGGACAGGGGTTTTACGAGCAGTACTTC

D: .
V: TRBV29-1
size: many
length: 14
J: TRBJ2-5
CDR3: CSVEGLGRQETQYF
DNA: TGCAGCGTTGAAGGGTTGGGCCGGCAAGAGACCCAGTACTTC

D: .
V: TRBV5-5
size: many
length: 15
J: TRBJ1-1
CDR3: CASSLEGRVNTEAFF
DNA: TGTGCCAGCAGCTTGGAGGGGCGGGTGAACACTGAAGCTTTCTTT

D: .
V: TRBV12-3/TRBV12-4
size: many
length: 17
J: TRBJ1-1
CDR3: CASSLWTGRRSNTEAFF
DNA: TGTGCCAGCAGTTTATGGACGGGGAGGAGGTCGAACACTGAAGCTTTCTTT

D: TRBD1
V: TRBV5-1
size: many
length: 15
J: TRBJ2-1
CDR3: CASSLEGADYNEQFF
DNA: TGCGCCAGCAGCTTGGAGGGGGCAGACTACAATGAGCAGTTCTTC

D: TRBD2
V: TRBV5-1
size: .
length: 15
J: TRBJ2-3
CDR3: CASSLAALAADTQYF
DNA: TGCGCCAGCAGCTTGGCCGCGCTAGCGGCAGATACGCAGTATTTT

D: .
V: TRBV15
size: .
length: 12
J: TRBJ1-2
CDR3: CATSRGGDGYTF
DNA: TGTGCCACCAGCAGAGGGGGCGATGGCTACACCTTC

D: TRBD1
V: TRBV6-2/TRBV6-3
size: few
length: 15
J: TRBJ1-1
CDR3: CASTQPGGPNTEAFF
DNA: TGTGCCAGCACCCAACCAGGGGGGCCGAACACTGAAGCTTTCTTT

D: TRBD2
V: TRBV18
size: few
length: 15
J: TRBJ2-7
CDR3: CASSPGLAGVGEQYF
DNA: TGTGCCAGCTCACCAGGACTAGCGGGGGTGGGAGAGCAGTACTTC

D: TRBD1
V: TRBV29-1
size: many
length: 12
J: TRBJ2-7
CDR3: CSAWDSRGEQYF
DNA: TGCAGTGCTTGGGACAGCCGTGGCGAGCAGTACTTC

D: .
V: TRBV7-9
size: many
length: 15
J: TRBJ1-4
CDR3: CASSPAPRAGEKLFF
DNA: TGTGCCAGCAGCCCCGCGCCAAGGGCGGGGGAAAAACTGTTTTTT

D: .
V: TRBV27
size: many
length: 15
J: TRBJ1-2
CDR3: CASSLARKGFDGYTF
DNA: TGTGCCAGCAGTTTAGCCAGGAAAGGGTTCGATGGCTACACCTTC

D: TRBD2
V: TRBV10-3
size: many
length: 16
J: TRBJ2-2
CDR3: CAISAGLAGAPGELFF
DNA: TGTGCCATCAGTGCGGGACTAGCGGGGGCCCCCGGGGAGCTGTTTTTT

D: .
V: TRBV2
size: .
length: 12
J: TRBJ1-2
CDR3: CASSGANYGYTF
DNA: TGTGCCAGCAGTGGCGCAAACTATGGCTACACCTTC

D: TRBD1
V: TRBV24-1
size: few
length: 18
J: TRBJ2-1
CDR3: CATSDSTNRDRGVNEQFF
DNA: TGTGCCACCAGTGACTCAACGAACCGGGACAGGGGTGTCAATGAGCAGTTCTTC

D: .
V: TRBV18
size: few
length: 14
J: TRBJ1-5
CDR3: CASSPPAAHGPQHF
DNA: TGTGCCAGCTCACCACCTGCTGCTCATGGGCCCCAGCATTTT

D: TRBD1
V: TRBV12-3/TRBV12-4
size: many
length: 15
J: TRBJ2-3
CDR3: CASSSGQGAADTQYF
DNA: TGTGCCAGCAGTTCCGGACAGGGGGCCGCAGATACGCAGTATTTT

D: .
V: TRBV9
size: many
length: 12
J: TRBJ2-3
CDR3: CASSPLPDTQYF
DNA: TGTGCCAGCAGCCCCCTCCCAGATACGCAGTATTTT

D: TRBD2
V: TRBV5-4
size: many
length: 15
J: TRBJ2-1
CDR3: CASSSRLAHYNEQFF
DNA: TGTGCCAGCAGCTCAAGACTAGCACACTACAATGAGCAGTTCTTC

D: .
V: TRBV7-9
size: many
length: 11
J: TRBJ1-2
CDR3: CASSSTGGYTF
DNA: TGTGCCAGCAGCTCCACCGGGGGCTACACCTTC

D: TRBD1
V: TRBV19
size: .
length: 14
J: TRBJ2-5
CDR3: CASSSGQGLETQYF
DNA: TGTGCCAGTAGTTCGGGACAGGGATTGGAGACCCAGTACTTC

D: TRBD2
V: TRBV14
size: .
length: 15
J: TRBJ2-3
CDR3: CASSQEAGLRDTQYF
DNA: TGTGCCAGCAGCCAAGAAGCGGGGCTGCGGGATACGCAGTATTTT

D: TRBD2
V: TRBV5-1
size: many
length: 16
J: TRBJ2-5
CDR3: CASSRRPAGVSETQYF
DNA: TGCGCCAGCAGCCGCCGTCCAGCGGGGGTGAGCGAGACCCAGTACTTC

D: .
V: TRBV9
size: many
length: 17
J: TRBJ2-1
CDR3: CASSALLTGVYNGEQFF
DNA: TGTGCCAGCAGCGCCCTTTTGACGGGGGTGTACAATGGTGAGCAGTTCTTC

D: TRBD1
V: TRBV20-1
size: many
length: 13
J: TRBJ1-4
CDR3: CSARQGDYEKLFF
DNA: TGCAGTGCCAGACAGGGGGACTATGAAAAACTGTTTTTT

D: .
V: TRBV7-2
size: few
length: 15
J: TRBJ2-2
CDR3: CASSYRQGGTGELFF
DNA: TGTGCCAGCAGCTATCGACAGGGAGGCACCGGGGAGCTGTTTTTT

D: .
V: TRBV15
size: many
length: 15
J: TRBJ1-4
CDR3: CATSRPDGANEKLFF
DNA: TGTGCCACCAGCCGCCCGGACGGAGCTAATGAAAAACTGTTTTTT

D: .
V: TRBV12-3/TRBV12-4
size: many
length: 15
J: TRBJ2-7
CDR3: CASSPLWGLAYEQYF
DNA: TGTGCCAGCAGCCCCCTGTGGGGTCTCGCCTACGAGCAGTACTTC

D: .
V: TRBV2
size: few
length: 14
J: TRBJ2-2
CDR3: CASSTSRYTGELFF
DNA: TGTGCCAGCAGTACTAGCCGGTACACCGGGGAGCTGTTTTTT

D: TRBD2
V: TRBV27
size: many
length: 14
J: TRBJ2-7
CDR3: CANGGSGPPYEQYF
DNA: TGTGCCAACGGGGGGTCAGGGCCCCCCTACGAGCAGTACTTC

D: TRBD1
V: TRBV7-2
size: many
length: 14
J: TRBJ2-1
CDR3: CASSLNRGVHEQFF
DNA: TGTGCCAGCAGCTTGAACAGGGGGGTCCATGAGCAGTTCTTC

D: .
V: TRBV4-2
size: many
length: 15
J: TRBJ1-4
CDR3: CASSQLGAVNEKLFF
DNA: TGTGCCAGCAGCCAGTTAGGGGCAGTTAATGAAAAACTGTTTTTT

D: .
V: TRBV2
size: many
length: 13
J: TRBJ2-5
CDR3: CASSEEQQETQYF
DNA: TGTGCCAGCAGTGAAGAGCAGCAAGAGACCCAGTACTTC

D: .
V: TRBV7-8
size: .
length: 16
J: TRBJ1-6
CDR3: CASSLARSSYNSPLHF
DNA: TGTGCCAGCAGCTTAGCTCGGAGCTCCTATAATTCACCCCTCCACTTT